One and the same sample provided the 32 T cell receptor beta chains below, sequenced in a study of blood T cell repertoires in COVID-19 (dated by TCRdb to the early 2020s). Receptor libraries were prepared by the immunoSEQ multiplex PCR assay. TCRdb re-hosts the immuneACCESS table, in-frame sequences only. Its copies lack some clones; in the studies checked, an unresolved V gene accounts for under half of them, and the cause for the rest is not known. In all, the sample holds roughly 380,000 clones, and more than 85% of those were seen once. 2.5% to 3.5% of the sample rests with the top ten. Source material: PBMCs or T cells enriched from blood (not recorded which). These receptor sequences come from a woman between 25 and 40 years old who had recovered from COVID-19.

This chain joins TRBV24-1 and TRBJ2-1, with 10 bases identical to TRBD2. The CDR3 runs to 16 residues. Germline V gene data show CDR1 as KGHDR and CDR2 as SFDVKD. V gave up 4 bases and J gave up 7 bases; unmatched junction bases: 9. This CDR3 is CATSDPSGGAQNEQFF. CDR3 coding DNA: TGTGCCACCAGTGACCCCAGCGGGGGGGCCCAGAATGAGCAGTTCTTC.

Of note for this clone: Different DNA sequences within this sample yield the same CDR3. This chain joins TRBV2 and TRBJ2-1, with TRBD1 matching 7 bases. Trimming removed 9 bases from V and 7 bases from J; junction bases left unmatched: 0. The CDR3 consists of 10 residues. The germline gives CDR1 SNHLY, CDR2 FYNNEI. The CDR3 DNA sequence: TGTGCCAGACAGGGGAATGAGCAGTTCTTC. This translates into CARQGNEQFF.

The chain has TRBV5-1 and TRBJ1-1; 8 bases are shared with TRBD1. This CDR3 spans 15 amino acids. Germline CDR1 SGHRS, CDR2 YFSETQ. The V and J ends lost 4 bases and 2 bases, in that order; junction bases with no gene match: 7. The CDR3 here is CASSTDRGLNTEAFF. The CDR3 nucleotides are TGCGCCAGCAGCACCGACAGGGGACTAAACACTGAAGCTTTCTTT.

The V call is TRBV9, the J call TRBJ2-5, with D unresolved. Germline V gives CDR1 SGDLS, CDR2 YYNGEE. The germline V and J ends were trimmed by 3 bases and 5 bases, with 5 bases remaining between them. The CDR3 totals 11 residues. The chain's CDR3 is CASSARETQYF. CDR3 sequence (DNA): TGTGCCAGCAGCGCCCGGGAGACCCAGTACTTC.

This clone occurred once. The chain has TRBV4-1 and TRBJ1-5; D call uncertain. From germline, CDR1 is MGHRA and CDR2 YSYEKL. The V and J ends lost 1 base and 6 bases respectively, with 7 bases between them. The CDR3 is 13 amino acids. This chain's CDR3 is CASSQAVSQPQHF. CDR3 bases: TGCGCCAGCAGCCAAGCAGTAAGTCAGCCCCAGCATTTT.

The chain carries TRBV21-1 and TRBJ1-1. TRBV21-1 is a pseudogene. CDR3 length equals 13 residues. The CDR3, as DNA: TGTGCCAGCATCTGCGGGATGGGCACTGAAGCTTTCTTT. It specifies CASICGMGTEAFF.

The chain has TRBV27 and TRBJ2-1; D call uncertain. Germline CDR1 reads MNHEY; CDR2 reads SMNVEV (reference sequence). The V and J ends lost 5 bases and 10 bases respectively, with 9 bases between them. The CDR3 runs to 11 residues. The CDR3 sequence is CASSRAREQFF. In DNA form, the CDR3 reads TGTGCCAGCAGTAGAGCCAGGGAGCAGTTCTTC.

The chain has TRBV3-1 (or the pseudogene TRBV3-2) and TRBJ1-4; a possible D gene is TRBD1 (6 bases). Germline V gives CDR1 LGHDT, CDR2 YNNKEL (reference sequence). CDR3 size: 13 residues. Trimming stripped 6 bases from V and 6 bases from J, with 11 bases between. The CDR3 is CASSTGPHEKLFF. In DNA form, the CDR3 reads TGTGCCAGCAGTACAGGGCCGCATGAAAAACTGTTTTTT.

The gene calls are TRBV2 and TRBJ2-1; 9 nucleotides match TRBD2. Trimming cost V 7 bases and J 2 bases; bases outside gene matches: 3. Germline assignment: CDR1 SNHLY and CDR2 FYNNEI. The CDR3 has 14 residues. The CDR3, as DNA: TGTGCCAGCAATCGACTAGCGGCCTACAATGAGCAGTTCTTC. Protein: CASNRLAAYNEQFF.

The chain recombines TRBV14 with TRBJ2-5, with D possibly being TRBD2 (6 bases). Germline lookup yields CDR1 SGHDN and CDR2 FVKESK. The V end was cut by 1 base, the J end by 1 base, with 13 bases between. This CDR3 region has 16 residues. The CDR3 region has the DNA TGTGCCAGCAGCCAAGCTCCGCGGGGATTCCAAGAGACCCAGTACTTC. Translated, it gives CASSQAPRGFQETQYF.

With respect to this clone: Other nucleotide sequences from this sample produce the same CDR3. The V call is TRBV6-6, the J call TRBJ2-7; D remains unclear. Germline V gene sequence: CDR1 MNHNY, CDR2 SVGAGI (reference sequence). Trimming removed 5 bases from V and 3 bases from J, with 11 bases in between. The CDR3 covers 13 residues. The CDR3 coding sequence is TGTGCCAGCAGTAGCCCTCCGGGCTACGAGCAGTACTTC. Its protein is CASSSPPGYEQYF.

This clone was seen only a few times. The chain recombines TRBV19 with TRBJ1-1; TRBD1 is a possible D gene (5 bases). Looked up from germline, CDR1 is LNHDA and CDR2 is SQIVND (reference sequence). The CDR3 loop spans 15 amino acids. The germline V and J ends were trimmed by 3 bases and 0 bases, with 11 bases remaining between them. CDR3 nucleotides: TGTGCCAGTAGTATTGTTCGGGGGGTGAACACTGAAGCTTTCTTT. It yields the protein CASSIVRGVNTEAFF.

This clone was observed once. J is TRBJ2-5 and V is TRBV6-5; 9 positions match TRBD2. CDR3 size: 14 residues. CDR1 and CDR2 (germline): MNHEY, SVGAGI. The junction had 9 bases not matched to a gene; V was cut back by 8 bases and J by 5 bases. In DNA, the CDR3 is TGTGCCAGCTCGCTTGTGCGGGGGGGGGAGACCCAGTACTTC. Translating it yields CASSLVRGGETQYF.

This clone occurred once. V is TRBV5-8 and J is TRBJ1-2; D gene uncertain. V was pared by 1 base and J by 4 bases, with 8 bases between. The germline gives CDR1 SGHTS, CDR2 YDEGEE. The CDR3 totals 13 residues. The DNA of the CDR3 is TGTGCCAGCAGCTTGATGGGGAGCTATGGCTACACCTTC. It codes for CASSLMGSYGYTF. Full variable domain (missing parts from reference TRBV5-8 and TRBJ1-2): EAGVTQSPTHLIKTRGQQATLRCSPISGHTSVYWYQQALGLGLQFLLWYDEGEERNRGNFPPRFSGRQFPNYSSELNVNALELEDSALYLCASSLMGSYGYTFGSGTRLTVV.

This chain connects TRBV30 to TRBJ1-5; TRBD1 matches 8 bases. This CDR3 spans 13 amino acids. The V and J ends lost 0 bases and 7 bases, in that order; junction bases with no gene match: 2. CDR1 and CDR2 (germline): GTSNPN, SVGIG (reference sequence). The CDR3: CAWSVQGGQPQHF. CDR3 nucleotide sequence: TGTGCCTGGAGTGTACAGGGGGGCCAGCCCCAGCATTTT.

The chain combines TRBV29-1 with TRBJ2-2; 11 bases line up with TRBD2. The CDR3 consists of 15 residues. Losses at the gene ends were 6 bases for V and 4 bases for J; bases not matched to a gene: 7. The germline CDR1 and CDR2 sequences are SQVTM and ANQGSEA. CDR3 residues: CSVLSSGGSTGELFF. For the CDR3, the DNA is TGCAGCGTATTATCTAGCGGGGGGAGCACCGGGGAGCTGTTTTTT.

The chain recombines TRBV7-9 with TRBJ1-4; the match to TRBD1 covers 8 bases. The germline V gene has CDR1 SEHNR and CDR2 FQNEAQ (reference sequence). The CDR3 contains 16 residues. With V trimmed by 4 bases and J by 8 bases, 12 bases remained unmatched. The CDR3 DNA reads TGTGCCAGCAGCTGGGGTGACAGGGGCGTTCGCGAAAAACTGTTTTTT. Amino acid sequence: CASSWGDRGVREKLFF.

V usage is TRBV6-1 and J usage is TRBJ1-5, with 7 bases matching TRBD1. The CDR3 sequence is 17 residues long. The germline gives CDR1 MNHNS, CDR2 SASEGT. Unmatched junction bases numbered 5, after V lost 0 bases and J lost 0 bases. The CDR3 DNA reads as TGTGCCAGCAGTGAAGCGCGGGGACAGTATAGCAATCAGCCCCAGCATTTT. Amino acids: CASSEARGQYSNQPQHF.

This clone was seen only a few times. The genes are TRBV11-3 and TRBJ1-1; 7 nucleotides line up with TRBD1. Germline loops: CDR1 SGHNT, CDR2 YENEEA. This CDR3 spans 14 amino acids. With 1 base clipped from V and 1 base from J, the junction kept 0 bases outside the gene matches. CDR3 region: CASSLGTGNTEAFF. The CDR3 DNA reads as TGTGCCAGCAGCTTAGGGACAGGGAACACTGAAGCTTTCTTT.

The V and J genes are TRBV6-5 and TRBJ2-3; D gene uncertain. The germline V and J ends were trimmed by 0 bases and 1 base, with 8 bases remaining between them. The germline V gene encodes CDR1 MNHEY and CDR2 SVGAGI. The length of the CDR3 is 15 residues. CDR3 DNA sequence: TGTGCCAGCAGTTACTCGAGCGCGGGCACAGATACGCAGTATTTT. Its protein is CASSYSSAGTDTQYF.

This chain links TRBV7-3 with TRBJ1-5, with 8 bases matching TRBD1. CDR1 SGHTA and CDR2 FQGTGA come from the germline V gene. The junction had 6 bases not matched to a gene; V was cut back by 2 bases and J by 3 bases. The CDR3 sequence is 16 residues long. The chain's CDR3 is CASSLAGQGDNQPQHF. Here the CDR3 DNA reads TGTGCCAGCAGCTTAGCCGGACAGGGCGACAATCAGCCCCAGCATTTT.

For this clone: This may be a read error: a much more frequent sequence differs by one nucleotide. The chain recombines TRBV7-3 with TRBJ2-5, with no clear D. This CDR3 comprises 13 residues. Trimming removed 4 bases from V and 1 base from J, with 7 bases in between. Germline lookup yields CDR1 SGHTA and CDR2 FQGTGA. CDR3 amino acids: CASSYRVQETQYF. CDR3 bases: TGTGCCAGCAGCTACAGAGTCCAAGAGACCCAGTACTTC.

CDR3 protein: CASSRTSGTSYEQYF. CDR3 DNA: TGTGCCAGCAGCCGAACCTCCGGGACTAGCTACGAGCAGTACTTC. This chain connects TRBV14 to TRBJ2-7, with TRBD2 matching 8 bases. Trimming took 4 bases from V and 3 from J; bases not matched to a gene: 8. Germline V gene data show CDR1 as SGHDN and CDR2 as FVKESK. The CDR3 contains 15 residues.

V is TRBV7-9 and J is TRBJ1-2; D uncertain. The CDR3 is made up of 14 amino acids. V was trimmed by 3 bases and J by 7 bases, leaving 15 bases between them. Germline-derived CDR1 and CDR2 are SEHNR and FQNEAQ (reference sequence). The CDR3 here is CASSFGGQRSGYTF. CDR3 in DNA: TGTGCCAGCAGCTTTGGTGGCCAAAGGAGTGGCTACACCTTC.

A word on this clone: This sample includes further DNA sequences coding for the same CDR3. The chain combines TRBV5-4 with TRBJ2-7, with 8 bases identical to TRBD1. This CDR3 has 15 amino acids. After removal of 4 bases from V and 0 bases from J, the junction contained 6 bases not matched to a gene. From germline, CDR1 is SGHNT and CDR2 YYREEE (reference sequence). CDR3 DNA sequence: TGTGCCAGCAGCCAGAGGGACAGGAGCTCCTACGAGCAGTACTTC. Residues: CASSQRDRSSYEQYF.

This clone has more than one count but fewer than ten. The CDR3 DNA sequence: TGTGCCAGCTCACCACCGCTACAGGTGAACACTGAAGCTTTCTTT. The encoded protein is CASSPPLQVNTEAFF. The chain recombines TRBV18 with TRBJ1-1; maybe TRBD1 (5 bases). V was clipped by 0 bases and J by 0 bases, with 8 bases between them. CDR3 length equals 15 residues. Germline V CDR1 and CDR2: KGHSH, LQKENI.

The rearrangement uses TRBV7-6 and TRBJ1-6; no clear D gene. CDR1 SGHVS and CDR2 FNYEAQ come from the germline V gene. The V gene lost 0 bases and the J gene lost 10 bases, with 13 bases spanning the gap. This CDR3 is 15 amino acids long. The CDR3 nucleotides are TGTGCCAGCAGCTTAGCCGGGTTTCCACTCTCACCCCTCCACTTT. It codes for CASSLAGFPLSPLHF.

In this sample, this clone turned up once. The genes are TRBV6-1 and TRBJ1-2; tentatively, D is TRBD1 (5 bases). This CDR3 is 15 amino acids long. Germline CDR1 MNHNS, CDR2 SASEGT. V gave up 0 bases and J gave up 5 bases, with 13 bases separating them. CDR3 in amino acids: CASSEALQGQYGYTF. The DNA for the CDR3 is TGTGCCAGCAGTGAAGCGCTTCAGGGTCAGTATGGCTACACCTTC.

Regarding this clone: Other DNA sequences in the same sample also yield this CDR3. The V gene is TRBV18, the J gene TRBJ1-3; D ambiguous. V lost 0 bases and J lost 2, with 8 bases in between. CDR3 length: 15 residues. The germline V gene has CDR1 KGHSH and CDR2 LQKENI. The CDR3 sequence: CASSPPGRPGNTIYF. In nucleotides, the CDR3 is TGTGCCAGCTCACCACCGGGGAGGCCTGGAAACACCATATATTTT. Filled out from reference TRBV18 and TRBJ1-3, the complete variable domain reads NAGVMQNPRHLVRRRGQEARLRCSPMKGHSHVYWYRQLPEEGLKFMVYLQKENIIDESGMPKERFSAEFPKEGPSILRIQQVVRGDSAAYFCASSPPGRPGNTIYFGEGSWLTVV.

The genes are TRBV3-1 (or the pseudogene TRBV3-2) and TRBJ2-5; 7 nucleotides agree with TRBD1. After removal of 4 bases from V and 5 bases from J, the junction contained 4 bases not matched to a gene. CDR1 is LGHDT, CDR2 YNNKEL, per germline (reference sequence). The CDR3 is 13 amino acids. The CDR3 sequence: CASSPGTEETQYF. DNA for the CDR3: TGTGCCAGCAGCCCCGGGACAGAGGAGACCCAGTACTTC.

The chain has TRBV7-6 and TRBJ2-5, with D unclear. Germline assignment: CDR1 SGHVS and CDR2 FNYEAQ. Trimming took off 2 bases at V and 4 bases at J, with 11 bases between the two ends. The CDR3 extends over 14 amino acids. CDR3 in amino acids: CASSLRVGSETQYF. For the CDR3, the DNA is TGTGCCAGCAGCTTACGAGTTGGTTCAGAGACCCAGTACTTC.

The chain employs TRBV12-5 and TRBJ2-2; 13 bases align to TRBD2. After removal of 4 bases from V and 8 bases from J, the junction contained 7 bases not matched to a gene. This CDR3 has 16 amino acids. Germline V CDR1 and CDR2: LGHNT, FRNRAP. In DNA form, the CDR3 reads TGTGCTAGTGGTTCCCCTGGGACTAGCGGGATAGGGGAGCTGTTTTTT. Translated: CASGSPGTSGIGELFF.